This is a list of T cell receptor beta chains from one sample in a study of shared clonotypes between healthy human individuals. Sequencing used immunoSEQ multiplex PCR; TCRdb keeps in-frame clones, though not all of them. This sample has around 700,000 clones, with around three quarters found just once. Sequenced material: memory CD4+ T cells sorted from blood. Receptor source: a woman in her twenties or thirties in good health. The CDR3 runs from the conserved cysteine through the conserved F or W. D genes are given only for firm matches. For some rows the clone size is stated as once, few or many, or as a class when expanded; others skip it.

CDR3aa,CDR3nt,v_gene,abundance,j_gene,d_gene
CASILGRGRGNTGELFF,TGTGCCAGCATCCTAGGCCGCGGGAGAGGGAATACCGGGGAGCTGTTTTTT,TRBV11-2,NA,TRBJ2-2,TRBD2
CASRPSSGANVLTF,TGTGCCAGTAGGCCCTCCTCTGGGGCCAACGTCCTGACTTTC,TRBV19,many,TRBJ2-6,NA
CASSQDRRSDTGELFF,TGTGCCAGCAGCCAAGATCGGCGCAGCGACACCGGGGAGCTGTTTTTT,TRBV4-2,few,TRBJ2-2,NA
CASSLVFAGELFF,TGTGCCAGCAGCTTAGTATTCGCCGGGGAGCTGTTTTTT,TRBV7-2,NA,TRBJ2-2,NA
CASSQDSSGRVPGANVLTF,TGCGCCAGCAGCCAAGATAGTAGCGGGAGAGTCCCTGGGGCCAACGTCCTGACTTTC,TRBV4-1,NA,TRBJ2-6,TRBD2
CASSLHGRETQYF,TGTGCCAGCAGTTTACACGGGCGGGAGACCCAGTACTTC,TRBV28,NA,TRBJ2-5,NA
CAICQMGGSYEQYF,TGTGCCATCTGCCAGATGGGCGGGAGTTACGAGCAGTACTTC,TRBV10-3,few,TRBJ2-7,TRBD2
CASTAASGANVLTF,TGTGCCAGCACAGCGGCTTCTGGGGCCAACGTCCTGACTTTC,TRBV2,few,TRBJ2-6,NA
CASSSSRSGPESDTQYF,TGTGCCAGCAGCTCCTCCCGGTCCGGGCCCGAGTCAGATACGCAGTATTTT,TRBV7-3,NA,TRBJ2-3,NA
CATSRDPEGYTF,TGTGCCACCAGCAGAGATCCCGAAGGCTACACCTTC,TRBV15,few,TRBJ1-2,NA
CASSYGGRLGETQYF,TGTGCCAGCAGTTATGGGGGAAGACTAGGGGAGACCCAGTACTTC,TRBV6-5,once,TRBJ2-5,NA
CASSPGTSNTGELFF,TGTGCCAGCAGCCCCGGGACATCGAACACCGGGGAGCTGTTTTTT,TRBV2,NA,TRBJ2-2,NA
CASSLAGGYEQYF,TGTGCCAGCAGTTTGGCGGGGGGCTACGAGCAGTACTTC,TRBV27,NA,TRBJ2-7,TRBD2
CASSARQGGNSGANVLTF,TGTGCCAGCAGCGCGCGACAAGGTGGAAATTCTGGGGCCAACGTCCTGACTTTC,TRBV11-2,few,TRBJ2-6,NA
CASKVGGVANYGYTF,TGTGCCAGTAAAGTAGGAGGGGTCGCTAACTATGGCTACACCTTC,TRBV19,few,TRBJ1-2,NA
CASRGQGAYEQYF,TGTGCCAGCAGAGGACAGGGGGCCTACGAGCAGTACTTC,TRBV6-1,NA,TRBJ2-7,TRBD1
CASSSRTSGRANEQFF,TGTGCCAGTAGTTCCCGGACTAGCGGGAGGGCCAATGAGCAGTTCTTC,TRBV19,NA,TRBJ2-1,TRBD2
CAWRGGSGANVLTF,TGTGCCTGGCGAGGGGGGTCTGGGGCCAACGTCCTGACTTTC,TRBV30,NA,TRBJ2-6,NA
CATSGVLGGNEKLFF,TGTGCCACCAGCGGAGTACTTGGGGGCAATGAAAAACTGTTTTTT,TRBV15,NA,TRBJ1-4,NA
CASSLVGATEAFF,TGCGCCAGCAGCTTGGTAGGGGCCACTGAAGCTTTCTTT,TRBV5-1,NA,TRBJ1-1,NA
CASRSPREGRDTQYF,TGTGCCAGTAGATCCCCAAGAGAGGGCCGGGATACGCAGTATTTT,TRBV19,NA,TRBJ2-3,NA
CASSDTPAGQETQYF,TGCGCCAGCAGTGATACCCCAGCAGGACAAGAGACCCAGTACTTC,TRBV10-1,NA,TRBJ2-5,NA
CSARAGDIQYF,TGCAGTGCTAGAGCAGGGGACATTCAGTACTTC,TRBV20-1,few,TRBJ2-4,NA
CASSLPPGEAFF,TGTGCCAGCAGTTTACCGCCGGGTGAAGCTTTCTTT,TRBV7-9,few,TRBJ1-1,NA
CATSRDTGTGKGQYF,TGTGCCACCAGCAGAGATACGGGAACGGGGAAGGGGCAGTACTTC,TRBV15,NA,TRBJ2-7,NA
CASSIEARPNTEAFF,TGTGCCAGTAGTATAGAAGCACGACCGAACACTGAAGCTTTCTTT,TRBV19,once,TRBJ1-1,NA
CASSLRPRSGNTIYF,TGTGCCAGCAGTCTACGACCCAGATCTGGAAACACCATATATTTT,TRBV28,NA,TRBJ1-3,NA
CASSLTGEYNQPQHF,TGCGCCAGCAGCTTGACAGGAGAGTACAATCAGCCCCAGCATTTT,TRBV5-1,NA,TRBJ1-5,NA
CASSPRSVEGNTIYF,TGTGCCAGCAGCCCCCGGAGTGTTGAAGGAAACACCATATATTTT,TRBV11-2,NA,TRBJ1-3,NA
CASRDGLVGETQYF,TGTGCCAGCAGGGATGGACTAGTTGGGGAGACCCAGTACTTC,TRBV2,NA,TRBJ2-5,TRBD2
CASSYSGNTIYF,TGTGCCAGCAGTTACTCGGGAAACACCATATATTTT,TRBV6-6,NA,TRBJ1-3,NA
CASSILAGSIYSYGYTF,TGTGCCAGTAGTATTTTGGCAGGGAGCATCTATAGCTATGGCTACACCTTC,TRBV19,NA,TRBJ1-2,NA
CASSSVLTGFHEQYF,TGTGCCAGCAGTTCGGTTTTAACGGGGTTCCACGAGCAGTACTTC,TRBV27,many,TRBJ2-7,NA
CAISGTSGTGELFF,TGTGCCATCAGCGGGACTAGCGGGACGGGGGAGCTGTTTTTT,TRBV10-3,NA,TRBJ2-2,TRBD2
CASSSGALAYNEQFF,TGTGCCAGCAGCTCCGGGGCGTTAGCCTACAATGAGCAGTTCTTC,TRBV5-5,NA,TRBJ2-1,NA
CASRVGWMNTEAFF,TGTGCCAGTAGAGTCGGTTGGATGAACACTGAAGCTTTCTTT,TRBV19,NA,TRBJ1-1,NA
CASTVSGANVLTF,TGTGCCAGTACAGTCTCTGGGGCCAACGTCCTGACTTTC,TRBV19,few,TRBJ2-6,NA
CATSKMWGQPQHF,TGTGCCACCAGCAAAATGTGGGGGCAGCCCCAGCATTTT,TRBV7-2,NA,TRBJ1-5,NA
CASRRSGGYEQYF,TGTGCCAGCAGGCGGTCGGGGGGCTACGAGCAGTACTTC,TRBV7-8,NA,TRBJ2-7,TRBD2
CASSLVFDSFSGANVLTF,TGTGCCAGCAGCTTGGTCTTCGACAGCTTCTCTGGGGCCAACGTCCTGACTTTC,TRBV5-6,NA,TRBJ2-6,NA
CASSTIRTSSTDTQYF,TGCGCCAGCAGTACCATCCGGACTAGCAGCACAGATACGCAGTATTTT,TRBV4-1,few,TRBJ2-3,TRBD2
CASATSGPTQYF,TGTGCCAGCGCGACTAGCGGACCAACGCAGTATTTT,TRBV6-5,once,TRBJ2-3,TRBD2
CASSGDSPSYNEQFF,TGCGCCAGCAGCGGGGACAGTCCCTCCTACAATGAGCAGTTCTTC,TRBV5-1,many,TRBJ2-1,TRBD1